The 26 T cell receptor beta chains below all came from one sample that was sequenced in a study of shared clonotypes between healthy human individuals (TCRdb year 2020). The library was prepared using the immunoSEQ multiplex PCR assay. TCRdb took over this immuneACCESS table, retaining in-frame rearrangements with V and J assigned. Such tables are incomplete; in checked studies, under half of the missing clones stem from an unresolved V gene, and the remainder is unexplained. The sample has under 1,100,000 clones on record, about 75% of them singletons. The top ten clones comprise over 1.3% of the sample. What was sequenced was memory CD4+ T cells sorted from blood. Read against the paper, the sample's cell subset or site label means: CD45RA-negative fraction. The receptor source for this set is a man aged 18 to 35 in good health.

The chain is built from TRBV6-1 and TRBJ1-4; TRBD1 is a possible D gene (5 bases). V shed 3 bases and J shed 4 bases, with 15 bases lying between them. Germline loops: CDR1 MNHNS, CDR2 SASEGT. CDR3 size: 16 residues. The CDR3 sequence: CASSEGPGLLNEKLFF. CDR3 DNA: TGTGCCAGCAGTGAGGGACCGGGACTCCTTAATGAAAAACTGTTTTTT.

V usage is TRBV9 and J usage is TRBJ2-3; 10 positions match TRBD2. CDR3 length: 14 amino acids. Germline CDR1 and CDR2: SGDLS and YYNGEE. Germline trimming cut 1 base from V and 7 bases from J; bases unmatched to any gene: 3. In DNA, the CDR3 is TGTGCCAGCAGCGTATCTAGCGGGAGTAATACGCAGTATTTT. This codes for CASSVSSGSNTQYF.

The chain carries TRBV18 and TRBJ2-5; D is uncertain. This CDR3 is built from 14 residues. The V end was cut by 3 bases, the J end by 1 base, with 9 bases between. In germline, CDR1 is KGHSH, CDR2 LQKENI. The CDR3 coding sequence is TGTGCCAGCTCACCCATCACCGGCCAAGAGACCCAGTACTTC. Translated, it gives CASSPITGQETQYF.

The chain links TRBV27 to TRBJ1-1; D gene uncertain. CDR1 is MNHEY and CDR2 is SMNVEV in the germline V gene (reference sequence). There are 14 residues in the CDR3. The V end lost 6 bases, the J end lost 0 bases, and 11 bases lay between the germline ends. CDR3: CASSPQSMNTEAFF. The CDR3 DNA is TGTGCCAGCAGCCCACAGAGCATGAACACTGAAGCTTTCTTT.

This sequence joins TRBV5-1 and TRBJ2-7; D gene ambiguous. Germline values: CDR1 SGHRS, CDR2 YFSETQ. The CDR3 has 14 residues. Trimming took 1 base from V and 4 from J, leaving 12 bases between them. DNA of the CDR3: TGCGCCAGCAGCTTGAAACACGGAACTTACGAGCAGTACTTC. Translating gives CASSLKHGTYEQYF.

The CDR3 here is CASSHYTAAGGSTDTQYF. In DNA, the CDR3 is TGTGCCAGCAGCCATTACACGGCGGCAGGGGGAAGCACAGATACGCAGTATTTT. V and J are TRBV7-2 and TRBJ2-3, with 7 positions matching TRBD1. The CDR3 sequence is 18 residues long. Germline values: CDR1 SGHTA, CDR2 FQGNSA. The junction had 14 bases not matched to a gene; V was cut back by 5 bases and J by 0 bases.

Comment on this clone: In the same sample, other DNA sequences code for this CDR3. The CDR3 protein is CASSLGTANTEAFF. In DNA, the CDR3 is TGCGCCAGCAGCTTGGGGACAGCGAACACTGAAGCTTTCTTT. The chain couples TRBV5-1 to TRBJ1-1, with a weak D call TRBD1 (6 bases). The germline V gene has CDR1 SGHRS and CDR2 YFSETQ. V was trimmed by 0 bases and J by 1 base, leaving 7 bases between them. The CDR3 totals 14 residues. Supplemented by reference TRBV5-1 and TRBJ1-1, the full variable domain reads KAGVTQTPRYLIKTRGQQVTLSCSPISGHRSVSWYQQTPGQGLQFLFEYFSETQRNKGNFPGRFSGRQFSNSRSEMNVSTLELGDSALYLCASSLGTANTEAFFGQGTRLTVV.

The rearrangement links TRBV5-4 to TRBJ2-5; D might be TRBD1 or TRBD2, each matching 5 bases. CDR3 length: 16 amino acids. The V gene's germline CDR1 is SGHNT and CDR2 YYREEE (reference sequence). The V end lost 4 bases, the J end lost 5 bases, and 21 bases lay between the germline ends. CDR3 bases: TGTGCCAGCAGCCCTCCGGGACCGATGGCCCGGGAGACCCAGTACTTC. It codes for CASSPPGPMARETQYF.

This clone was detected a few times. J is TRBJ2-5 and V is TRBV5-1; 8 bases are a match to TRBD1. Germline V gene sequence: CDR1 SGHRS, CDR2 YFSETQ. The CDR3 has 15 residues. The V gene end was trimmed by 0 bases and the J gene end by 4 bases; junction bases not matched to a gene: 5. CDR3 residues: CASSLAGGQAETQYF. CDR3 coding DNA: TGCGCCAGCAGCTTGGCCGGGGGACAGGCAGAGACCCAGTACTTC.

The V gene is TRBV12-5, the J gene TRBJ1-5; 8 bases fit TRBD1. The V gene's germline CDR1 is LGHNT and CDR2 FRNRAP. The V segment lost 0 bases and the J segment 3 bases; nucleotides outside the gene matches: 7. The CDR3 consists of 17 residues. Here the CDR3 reads CASGLVFTGQDNQPQHF. In DNA form, the CDR3 reads TGTGCTAGTGGTTTGGTATTCACGGGACAGGACAATCAGCCCCAGCATTTT. The complete variable domain, with remaining parts taken from reference TRBV12-5 and TRBJ1-5, reads DARVTQTPRHKVTEMGQEVTMRCQPILGHNTVFWYRQTMMQGLELLAYFRNRAPLDDSGMPKDRFSAEMPDATLATLKIQPSEPRDSAVYFCASGLVFTGQDNQPQHFGDGTRLSIL.

The chain has TRBV21-1 and TRBJ1-3; the table gives TRBD1 as D, unverified against the DNA. TRBV21-1 counts as a pseudogene. The CDR3 spans 19 residues. The CDR3 nucleotides read TGTGCCAGCAGCAAAGTGGAGGAGCCGACAGGGACTTCTGGAAACACCATATATTTT. As protein: CASSKVEEPTGTSGNTIYF.

The gene calls are TRBV6-4 and TRBJ1-1, with 8 positions matching TRBD1. The germline V gene encodes CDR1 MRHNA and CDR2 SNTAGT. This CDR3 comprises 16 residues. V trimming: 3 bases; J trimming: 0 bases; junction bases outside the gene matches: 6. CDR3 sequence (DNA): TGTGCCAGCAGTGAAACCGGGACAGGAATGAACACTGAAGCTTTCTTT. This gives the protein CASSETGTGMNTEAFF.

This clone showed up just a few times. V and J are TRBV6-5 and TRBJ1-5, with D possibly being TRBD1 (6 bases). V was trimmed by 0 bases and J by 7 bases, leaving 10 bases between them. In germline, CDR1 is MNHEY, CDR2 SVGAGI. The CDR3 has 14 amino acids. The CDR3 sequence: CASSYSDRGQPQHF. As DNA, the CDR3 is TGTGCCAGCAGTTACTCGGACAGAGGACAGCCCCAGCATTTT.

V is TRBV6-1 and J is TRBJ2-1; D not certain. The CDR3 sequence is 11 residues long. V was trimmed by 5 bases and J by 7 bases, leaving 6 bases between them. Germline CDR1 reads MNHNS; CDR2 reads SASEGT. The CDR3 loop reads CASSFFNEQFF. The DNA of the CDR3 is TGTGCCAGCAGTTTCTTTAATGAGCAGTTCTTC.

This clone has just a few counts. Other DNA sequences in this specimen translate into the identical CDR3. The chain carries TRBV7-9 and TRBJ1-3; D gene unclear. Between the trimmed V and J ends, which lost 2 bases and 0 bases, there was a span of 20 bases. The CDR3 loop spans 19 amino acids. Looked up from germline, CDR1 is SEHNR and CDR2 is FQNEAQ (reference sequence). CDR3 sequence: CASSLNPLGTGFSGNTIYF. The CDR3 DNA follows: TGTGCCAGCAGCTTAAATCCCCTCGGCACGGGCTTCTCTGGAAACACCATATATTTT.

This chain connects TRBV7-2 to TRBJ2-7, with 7 bases identical to TRBD1. Germline V gene lookup returns CDR1 SGHTA and CDR2 FQGNSA. The CDR3 runs 13 residues. The J segment lost 11 bases and the V segment lost 3 bases, leaving 10 bases of the junction unmatched. The CDR3 DNA reads TGTGCCAGCAGCTTCCGGGACAGACAGCGGAAGTACTTC. The encoded protein is CASSFRDRQRKYF. Combining the CDR3 with reference TRBV7-2 and TRBJ2-7 gives the whole variable domain GAGVSQSPSNKVTEKGKDVELRCDPISGHTALYWYRQSLGQGLEFLIYFQGNSAPDKSGLPSDRFSAERTGGSVSTLTIQRTQQEDSAVYLCASSFRDRQRKYFGPGTRLTVT.

V is TRBV7-2 and J is TRBJ1-1; D is perhaps TRBD1 (5 bases). Between the trimmed V and J ends, which lost 7 bases and 1 base, there was a span of 13 bases. Germline V gene lookup returns CDR1 SGHTA and CDR2 FQGNSA. This CDR3 has 14 residues. CDR3 bases: TGTGCCAGCAAGCACGGGACGGAGAACACTGAAGCTTTCTTT. Translated: CASKHGTENTEAFF.

J is TRBJ1-1 and V is TRBV15; tentatively, D is TRBD1 (6 bases). The CDR3 is made up of 15 amino acids. V was cut by 6 bases and J by 1 base, with 15 bases left in between. In germline, CDR1 is LNHNV, CDR2 YYDKDF (reference sequence). CDR3 residues: CATSISGTPNTEAFF. CDR3 in DNA: TGTGCCACCAGTATCTCCGGGACACCGAACACTGAAGCTTTCTTT.

Details on this clone: The sample contains more than one DNA sequence encoding this CDR3. CDR3 in DNA: TGTGCCAGCAGCTTGGAACCGGGGACTGAAGCTTTCTTT. This sequence encodes CASSLEPGTEAFF. The chain recombines TRBV5-6 with TRBJ1-1; D remains unclear. Trimming took 0 bases from V and 5 from J, leaving 8 bases between them. CDR3 size: 13 residues. Germline CDR1 SGHDT, CDR2 YYEEEE.

This clone has only a few counts. The CDR3 protein is CASSYGRGGSPLHF. The CDR3 DNA reads TGTGCCAGCAGTTATGGCAGGGGGGGTTCACCCCTCCACTTT. The rearrangement joins TRBV27 to TRBJ1-6; 7 bases line up with TRBD1. V trimming: 4 bases; J trimming: 9 bases; junction bases outside the gene matches: 6. CDR3 length: 14 amino acids. CDR1 is MNHEY and CDR2 is SMNVEV in the germline V gene (reference sequence).

A word on this clone: Other DNA sequences in this sample translate to the same CDR3. As DNA, the CDR3 is TGTGCCAGCTCCGTTCTAGAGACCCAGTACTTC. Translated, it gives CASSVLETQYF. The V call is TRBV2, the J call TRBJ2-5; no definite D call. The CDR3 spans 11 residues. In germline, CDR1 is SNHLY, CDR2 FYNNEI. Trimming took 8 bases from V and 4 from J, leaving 8 bases between them.

The chain couples TRBV23-1 to TRBJ1-3; D is perhaps TRBD1 (6 bases). TRBV23-1 is identified as an open reading frame with a role that is uncertain. Deletions cut 4 bases from V and 4 bases from J, with 20 bases between. The CDR3 spans 17 residues. CDR3 sequence reads: CASSLAGGGSNGNTIYF. The CDR3, as DNA: TGCGCCAGCAGTCTCGCCGGAGGGGGGTCTAACGGAAACACCATATATTTT.

The J gene is TRBJ2-2, the V gene TRBV6-1, with 14 bases identical to TRBD2. This CDR3 spans 18 amino acids. Unmatched junction bases numbered 13, after V lost 8 bases and J lost 5 bases. The germline V gene encodes CDR1 MNHNS and CDR2 SASEGT. As DNA, the CDR3 is TGTGCCAGCGGTGGTGGGACTAGCGGGAGTTTGTCGACCGGGGAGCTGTTTTTT. Its protein is CASGGGTSGSLSTGELFF.

The V call is TRBV5-1, the J call TRBJ2-3; TRBD2 aligns across 10 bases. V shed 2 bases and J 2 bases; nucleotides not matched to a gene: 2. Looked up from germline, CDR1 is SGHRS and CDR2 is YFSETQ. The CDR3 has 15 residues. CDR3 region: CASSFSGGPTDTQYF. As DNA, the CDR3 is TGCGCCAGCAGCTTTAGCGGGGGGCCCACAGATACGCAGTATTTT.

This clone came up a few times. The genes are TRBV5-1 and TRBJ2-1; 11 bases are shared with TRBD2. V lost 1 base, J lost 7 bases, and 7 bases stayed unmatched. CDR3 length: 16 residues. Per the germline V gene, CDR1 is SGHRS and CDR2 is YFSETQ. CDR3 nucleotides: TGCGCCAGCAGCTTGTTACTAGCGGGAGAACGAAATGAGCAGTTCTTC. Encoded protein: CASSLLLAGERNEQFF.

The chain uses TRBV27 and TRBJ2-2, with D uncertain. The CDR3 consists of 15 residues. V was cut by 5 bases and J by 0 bases, with 10 bases left in between. The germline V gene has CDR1 MNHEY and CDR2 SMNVEV (reference sequence). The CDR3 loop is CASSTRSSNTGELFF. The CDR3 DNA sequence: TGTGCCAGCAGTACCCGGAGCTCGAACACCGGGGAGCTGTTTTTT.